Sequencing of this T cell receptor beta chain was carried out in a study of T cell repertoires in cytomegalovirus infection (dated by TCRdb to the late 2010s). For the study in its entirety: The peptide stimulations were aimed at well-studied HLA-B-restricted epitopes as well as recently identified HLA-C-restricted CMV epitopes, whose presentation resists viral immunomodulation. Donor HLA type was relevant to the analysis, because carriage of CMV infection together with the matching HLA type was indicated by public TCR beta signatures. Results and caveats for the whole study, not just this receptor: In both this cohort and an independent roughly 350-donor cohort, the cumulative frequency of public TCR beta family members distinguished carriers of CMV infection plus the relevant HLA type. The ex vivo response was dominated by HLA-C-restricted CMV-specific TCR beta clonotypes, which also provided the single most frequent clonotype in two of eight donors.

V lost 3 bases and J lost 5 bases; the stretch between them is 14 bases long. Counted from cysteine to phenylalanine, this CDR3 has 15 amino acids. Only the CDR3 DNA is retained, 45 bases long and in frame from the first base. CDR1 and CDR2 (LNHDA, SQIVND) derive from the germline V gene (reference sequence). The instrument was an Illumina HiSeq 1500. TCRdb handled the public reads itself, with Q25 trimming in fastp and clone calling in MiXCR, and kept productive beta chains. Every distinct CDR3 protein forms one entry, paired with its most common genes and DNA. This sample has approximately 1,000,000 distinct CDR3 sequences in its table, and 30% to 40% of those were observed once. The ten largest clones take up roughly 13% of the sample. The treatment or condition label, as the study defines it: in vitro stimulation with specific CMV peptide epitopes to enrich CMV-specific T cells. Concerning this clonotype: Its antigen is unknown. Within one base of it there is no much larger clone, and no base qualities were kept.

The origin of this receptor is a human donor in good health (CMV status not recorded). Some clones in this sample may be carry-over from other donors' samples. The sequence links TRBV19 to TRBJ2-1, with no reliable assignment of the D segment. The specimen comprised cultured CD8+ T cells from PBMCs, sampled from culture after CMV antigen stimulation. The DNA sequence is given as TGTGCCAGTAGTATTTTCCCAGACATGAACAATGAGCAGTTCTTC. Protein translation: CASSIFPDMNNEQFF. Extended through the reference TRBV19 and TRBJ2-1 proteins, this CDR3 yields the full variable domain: DGGITQSPKYLFRKEGQNVTLSCEQNLNHDAMYWYRQDPGQGLRLIYYSQIVNDFQKGDIAEGYSVSREKKESFPLTVTSAQKNPTAFYLCASSIFPDMNNEQFFGPGTRLTVL.